This entry lists 16 T cell receptor beta chains sequenced from one sample in a study of PD-L1 blockade in urothelial cancer. The data were produced by immunoSEQ multiplex PCR, yet TCRdb's version contains in-frame clones alone and is incomplete. The profile shows around 100,000 clones, 70% to 85% of them singletons. This material consisted of PBMCs, taken around atezolizumab (anti-PD-L1) treatment. These receptor sequences come from a man aged 45 to 65 with urothelial cancer.

This clone appeared once. The V call is TRBV7-9, the J call TRBJ2-7, with TRBD1 identical over 11 bases. Germline V gene lookup returns CDR1 SEHNR and CDR2 FQNEAQ (reference sequence). The V segment lost 5 bases and the J segment 2 bases; nucleotides outside the gene matches: 14. This CDR3 region has 18 residues. For the CDR3, the DNA is TGTGCCAGCAGCCCGCCCCCGGGGACAGGGGGACAGCCCTACGAGCAGTACTTC. Translating it yields CASSPPPGTGGQPYEQYF.

There are a few counts of this clone. The chain carries TRBV2 and TRBJ2-5; 8 positions agree with TRBD2. Germline CDR1 and CDR2: SNHLY and FYNNEI. With V trimmed by 3 bases and J by 5 bases, 5 bases remained unmatched. The CDR3 totals 14 residues. The CDR3 DNA sequence: TGTGCCAGCAGTGACGCGGGAGGCACCGAGACCCAGTACTTC. Its translation is CASSDAGGTETQYF.

This clone was observed a single time. The rearrangement joins TRBV18 to TRBJ1-2; no definite D call. V was cut by 3 bases and J by 3 bases, with 8 bases left in between. In germline, CDR1 is KGHSH, CDR2 LQKENI. The CDR3 extends over 13 amino acids. The CDR3 spells CASSPEKYYGYTF. CDR3 nucleotide sequence: TGTGCCAGCTCACCGGAGAAGTACTATGGCTACACCTTC.

The chain joins TRBV5-1 to TRBJ2-2; possibly TRBD1 for D (6 bases). The CDR3 loop spans 14 amino acids. The V and J ends lost 2 bases and 3 bases respectively, with 8 bases between them. The germline CDR1 and CDR2 sequences are SGHRS and YFSETQ. The CDR3 loop is CASSFGQHTGELFF. CDR3 DNA: TGCGCCAGCAGCTTCGGACAGCACACCGGGGAGCTGTTTTTT.

V usage is TRBV6-4 and J usage is TRBJ2-1; D is possibly TRBD1 (6 bases). Germline CDR1 reads MRHNA; CDR2 reads SNTAGT. V gave up 5 bases and J gave up 9 bases, with 14 bases separating them. The CDR3 consists of 13 residues. The CDR3 region has the DNA TGTGCCAGCAGTCGAATAGGGGGTAGTGAGCAGTTCTTC. This codes for CASSRIGGSEQFF.

The V gene is TRBV2, the J gene TRBJ2-1; 10 bases fit TRBD2. Looked up from germline, CDR1 is SNHLY and CDR2 is FYNNEI. The J segment lost 10 bases and the V segment lost 5 bases, leaving 14 bases of the junction unmatched. The CDR3 contains 16 residues. CDR3 protein: CASSIGGLAPDGEQFF. DNA for the CDR3: TGTGCCAGCAGTATCGGGGGACTAGCGCCTGACGGGGAGCAGTTCTTC.

The chain has TRBV5-4 and TRBJ2-3; the D gene is possibly TRBD1 (5 bases). Germline CDR1 SGHNT, CDR2 YYREEE (reference sequence). CDR3 length: 14 residues. The ends were cut back, 4 bases at V and 2 bases at J, with 11 bases in the middle. The CDR3, as DNA: TGTGCCAGCAGCATGGACACCTCCACAGATACGCAGTATTTT. Protein product: CASSMDTSTDTQYF.

The rearrangement uses TRBV15 and TRBJ2-6; 9 bases align to TRBD1. CDR1 and CDR2 from the germline V gene are LNHNV and YYDKDF (reference sequence). V trimming: 0 bases; J trimming: 2 bases; junction bases outside the gene matches: 8. This CDR3 contains 19 residues. CDR3 amino acids: CATSREGDREPAGANVLTF. The DNA of the CDR3 is TGTGCCACCAGCAGAGAAGGGGACAGGGAACCCGCTGGGGCCAACGTCCTGACTTTC. Supplemented by reference TRBV15 and TRBJ2-6, the full variable domain reads DAMVIQNPRYQVTQFGKPVTLSCSQTLNHNVMYWYQQKSSQAPKLLFHYYDKDFNNEADTPDNFQSRRPNTSFCFLDIRSPGLGDTAMYLCATSREGDREPAGANVLTFGAGSRLTVL.

This chain uses TRBV5-5 with TRBJ2-7; 16 bases align to TRBD2. Germline V CDR1 and CDR2: SGHKS, YYEKEE (reference sequence). V was clipped by 4 bases and J by 2 bases; unmatched bases: 9. The CDR3 runs to 18 residues. The CDR3 DNA sequence: TGTGCCAGCAGCACAACCGGGACTAGCGGGAGGGGGGCCTACGAGCAGTACTTC. Residues: CASSTTGTSGRGAYEQYF. The full variable domain, with the rest looked up from reference TRBV5-5 and TRBJ2-7, is DAGVTQSPTHLIKTRGQQVTLRCSPISGHKSVSWYQQVLGQGPQFIFQYYEKEERGRGNFPDRFSARQFPNYSSELNVNALLLGDSALYLCASSTTGTSGRGAYEQYFGPGTRLTVT.

The chain joins TRBV5-1 to TRBJ2-3, with 7 bases fitting TRBD1. The CDR3 covers 16 residues. Germline V CDR1 and CDR2: SGHRS, YFSETQ. Trimming removed 2 bases from V and 0 bases from J; junction bases left unmatched: 6. CDR3 in DNA: TGCGCCAGCAGCTTACGACAGGGCTGGAGCACAGATACGCAGTATTTT. Translating it yields CASSLRQGWSTDTQYF. Drawing the rest from reference TRBV5-1 and TRBJ2-3, the complete variable domain is KAGVTQTPRYLIKTRGQQVTLSCSPISGHRSVSWYQQTPGQGLQFLFEYFSETQRNKGNFPGRFSGRQFSNSRSEMNVSTLELGDSALYLCASSLRQGWSTDTQYFGPGTRLTVL.

The rearrangement joins TRBV6-6 to TRBJ2-1; 14 nucleotides align to TRBD2. Germline CDR1 reads MNHNY; CDR2 reads SVGAGI (reference sequence). Trimming at V came to 7 bases and at J to 8 bases, leaving 7 bases not matched to a gene. This CDR3 region has 15 residues. The CDR3 reads CASTAGLAGVDEQFF. DNA for the CDR3: TGTGCCAGCACCGCGGGACTAGCGGGAGTTGATGAGCAGTTCTTC.

The V gene is TRBV5-4, the J gene TRBJ2-7; the D is unclear. CDR1 SGHNT and CDR2 YYREEE come from the germline V gene (reference sequence). The length of the CDR3 is 14 residues. The V and J ends lost 1 base and 1 base respectively, with 9 bases between them. The CDR3 bases are TGTGCCAGCAGCTTGCGGGTAGATTCCTACGAGCAGTACTTC. The encoded protein is CASSLRVDSYEQYF.

The rearrangement joins TRBV7-9 to TRBJ1-4, with D possibly matching TRBD1 (6 bases). Germline V gene lookup returns CDR1 SEHNR and CDR2 FQNEAQ (reference sequence). The V end was cut by 0 bases, the J end by 5 bases, with 22 bases between. The length of the CDR3 is 19 residues. The CDR3 region has the DNA TGTGCCAGCAGCTTAGCCAGACAGGCCTCGGGGTCCCGGAATGAAAAACTGTTTTTT. This encodes CASSLARQASGSRNEKLFF.

The chain couples TRBV5-1 to TRBJ2-2; D may be TRBD2 (5 bases). The CDR3 runs 16 residues. The V gene's germline CDR1 is SGHRS and CDR2 YFSETQ. Trimming shortened V by 0 bases and J by 6 bases, and 15 bases separated the two germline ends. CDR3 in amino acids: CASSLAFGLPSGELFF. The CDR3 DNA sequence: TGCGCCAGCAGCTTGGCCTTCGGACTGCCTTCCGGGGAGCTGTTTTTT. The complete variable domain, with remaining parts taken from reference TRBV5-1 and TRBJ2-2, reads KAGVTQTPRYLIKTRGQQVTLSCSPISGHRSVSWYQQTPGQGLQFLFEYFSETQRNKGNFPGRFSGRQFSNSRSEMNVSTLELGDSALYLCASSLAFGLPSGELFFGEGSRLTVL.

The rearrangement links TRBV18 to TRBJ2-7; 10 nucleotides align to TRBD1. The germline V gene has CDR1 KGHSH and CDR2 LQKENI. The CDR3 contains 13 residues. Germline trimming cut 3 bases from V and 5 bases from J; bases unmatched to any gene: 1. In DNA form, the CDR3 reads TGTGCCAGCTCACCCGGACAGGGGGACGAGCAGTACTTC. It translates to CASSPGQGDEQYF.

The rearrangement uses TRBV10-3 and TRBJ1-5; 7 bases line up with TRBD1. Trimming at V came to 5 bases and at J to 3 bases, leaving 7 bases not matched to a gene. This CDR3 has 15 amino acids. Germline V CDR1 and CDR2: ENHRY, SYGVKD. CDR3 residues: CAISPRQGFNQPQHF. The CDR3 nucleotides read TGTGCCATCAGTCCCCGACAGGGTTTCAATCAGCCCCAGCATTTT.